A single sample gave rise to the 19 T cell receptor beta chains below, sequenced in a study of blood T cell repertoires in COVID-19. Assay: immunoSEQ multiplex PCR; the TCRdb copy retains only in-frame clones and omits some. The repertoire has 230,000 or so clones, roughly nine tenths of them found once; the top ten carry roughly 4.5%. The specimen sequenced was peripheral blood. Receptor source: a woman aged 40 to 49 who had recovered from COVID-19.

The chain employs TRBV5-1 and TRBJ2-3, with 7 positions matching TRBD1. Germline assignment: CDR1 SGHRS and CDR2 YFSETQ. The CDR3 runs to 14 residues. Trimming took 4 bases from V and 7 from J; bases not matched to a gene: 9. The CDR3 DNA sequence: TGCGCCAGCAGCCCCGGACAGGACGAGAATACGCAGTATTTT. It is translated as CASSPGQDENTQYF.

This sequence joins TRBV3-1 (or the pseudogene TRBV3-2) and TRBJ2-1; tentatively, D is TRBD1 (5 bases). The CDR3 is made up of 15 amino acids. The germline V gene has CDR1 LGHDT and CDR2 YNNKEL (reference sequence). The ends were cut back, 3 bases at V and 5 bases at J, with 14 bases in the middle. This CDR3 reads CASSHSRVLNNEQFF. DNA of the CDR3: TGTGCCAGCAGCCATTCCAGGGTCCTCAACAATGAGCAGTTCTTC.

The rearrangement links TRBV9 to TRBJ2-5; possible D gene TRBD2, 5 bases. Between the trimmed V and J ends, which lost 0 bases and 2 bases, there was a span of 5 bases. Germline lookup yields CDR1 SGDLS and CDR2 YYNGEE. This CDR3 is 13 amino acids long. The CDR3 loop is CASSVGEQETQYF. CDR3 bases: TGTGCCAGCAGCGTAGGGGAGCAAGAGACCCAGTACTTC.

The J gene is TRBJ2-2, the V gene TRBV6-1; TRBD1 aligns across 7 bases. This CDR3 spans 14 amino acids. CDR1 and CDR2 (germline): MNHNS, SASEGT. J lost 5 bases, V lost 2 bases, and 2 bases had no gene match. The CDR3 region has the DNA TGTGCCAGCAGTGAATTACAGGGGACCGGGGAGCTGTTTTTT. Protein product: CASSELQGTGELFF.

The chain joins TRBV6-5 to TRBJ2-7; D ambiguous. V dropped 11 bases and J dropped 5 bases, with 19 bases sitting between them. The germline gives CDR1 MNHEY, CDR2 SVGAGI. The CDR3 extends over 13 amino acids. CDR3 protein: CASSSTASNEQYV. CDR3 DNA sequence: TGTGCCTCTTCTAGTACGGCATCTAACGAGCAGTACGTC.

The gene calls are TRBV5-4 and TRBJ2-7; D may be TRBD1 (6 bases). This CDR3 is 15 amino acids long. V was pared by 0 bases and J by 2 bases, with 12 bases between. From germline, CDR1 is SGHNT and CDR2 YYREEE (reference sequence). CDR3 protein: CASSLAGPGAYEQYF. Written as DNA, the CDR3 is TGTGCCAGCAGCTTGGCGGGGCCAGGGGCCTACGAGCAGTACTTC.

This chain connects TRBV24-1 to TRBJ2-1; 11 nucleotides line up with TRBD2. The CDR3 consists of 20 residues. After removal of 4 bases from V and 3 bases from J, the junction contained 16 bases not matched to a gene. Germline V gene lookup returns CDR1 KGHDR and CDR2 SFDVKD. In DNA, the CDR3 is TGTGCCACCAGTGACCCCAATAGCGGGGGGGCCGGTATTCACTACAATGAGCAGTTCTTC. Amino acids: CATSDPNSGGAGIHYNEQFF.

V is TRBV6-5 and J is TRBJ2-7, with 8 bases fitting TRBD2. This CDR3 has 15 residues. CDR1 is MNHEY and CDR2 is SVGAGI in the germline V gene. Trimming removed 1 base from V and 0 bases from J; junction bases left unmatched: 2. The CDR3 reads CASSYYSGDSYEQYF. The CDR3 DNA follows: TGTGCCAGCAGTTACTATAGCGGGGACTCCTACGAGCAGTACTTC.

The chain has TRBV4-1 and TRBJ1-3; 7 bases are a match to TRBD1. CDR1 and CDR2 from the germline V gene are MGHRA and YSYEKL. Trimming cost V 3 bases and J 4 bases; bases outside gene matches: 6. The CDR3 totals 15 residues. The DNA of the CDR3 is TGCGCCAGCAGCCACCTCGACAGGGACGGAAACACCATATATTTT. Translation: CASSHLDRDGNTIYF.

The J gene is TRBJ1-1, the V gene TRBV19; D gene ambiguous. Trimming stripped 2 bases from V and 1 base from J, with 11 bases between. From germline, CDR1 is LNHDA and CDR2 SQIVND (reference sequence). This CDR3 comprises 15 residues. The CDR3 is CASSIREGANTEAFF. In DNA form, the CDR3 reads TGTGCCAGTAGTATACGGGAGGGAGCGAACACTGAAGCTTTCTTT.

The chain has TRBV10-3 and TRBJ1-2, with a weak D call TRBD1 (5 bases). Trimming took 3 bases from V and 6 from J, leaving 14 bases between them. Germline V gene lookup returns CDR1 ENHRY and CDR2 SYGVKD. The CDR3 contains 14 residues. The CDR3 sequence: CAISDPGTRDGYTF. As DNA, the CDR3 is TGTGCCATCAGTGACCCCGGGACTCGTGATGGCTACACCTTC.

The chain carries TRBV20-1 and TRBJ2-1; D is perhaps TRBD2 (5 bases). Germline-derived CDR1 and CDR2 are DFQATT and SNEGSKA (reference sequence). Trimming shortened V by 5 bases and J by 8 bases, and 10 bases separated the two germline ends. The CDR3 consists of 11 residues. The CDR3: CSAPRAYEQFF. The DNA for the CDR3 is TGCAGTGCTCCGCGGGCGTATGAGCAGTTCTTC.

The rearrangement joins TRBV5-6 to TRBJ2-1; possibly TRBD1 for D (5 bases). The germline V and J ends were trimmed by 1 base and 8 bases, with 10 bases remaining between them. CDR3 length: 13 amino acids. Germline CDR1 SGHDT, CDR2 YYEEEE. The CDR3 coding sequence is TGTGCCAGCAGCTTGCCTGACAGCCATGAGCAGTTCTTC. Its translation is CASSLPDSHEQFF.

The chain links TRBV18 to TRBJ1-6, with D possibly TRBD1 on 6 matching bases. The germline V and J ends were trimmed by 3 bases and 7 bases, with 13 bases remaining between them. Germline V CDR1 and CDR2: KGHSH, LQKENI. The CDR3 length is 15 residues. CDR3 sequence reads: CASSPSTGGNSPLHF. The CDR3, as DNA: TGTGCCAGCTCACCCTCGACAGGTGGCAATTCACCCCTCCACTTT.

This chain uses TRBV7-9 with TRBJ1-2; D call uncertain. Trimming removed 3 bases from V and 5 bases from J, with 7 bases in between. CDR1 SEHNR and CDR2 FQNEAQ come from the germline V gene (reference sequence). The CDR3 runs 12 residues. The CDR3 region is CASSLEAYGYTF. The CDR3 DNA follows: TGTGCCAGCAGCTTGGAGGCTTATGGCTACACCTTC.

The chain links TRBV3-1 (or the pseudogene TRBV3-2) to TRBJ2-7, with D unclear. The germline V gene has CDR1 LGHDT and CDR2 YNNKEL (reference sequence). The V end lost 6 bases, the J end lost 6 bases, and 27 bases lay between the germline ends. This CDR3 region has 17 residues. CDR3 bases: TGTGCCAGCAGTCTCTCCTCGGTTTGTCTAGGCCCGCCCGAGCAGTACGTC. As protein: CASSLSSVCLGPPEQYV.

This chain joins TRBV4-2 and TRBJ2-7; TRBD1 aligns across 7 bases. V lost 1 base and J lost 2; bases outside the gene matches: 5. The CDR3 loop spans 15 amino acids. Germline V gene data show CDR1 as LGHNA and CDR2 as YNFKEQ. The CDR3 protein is CASSQGAGGAYEQYF. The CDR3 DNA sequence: TGTGCCAGCAGCCAAGGGGCAGGGGGTGCCTACGAGCAGTACTTC.

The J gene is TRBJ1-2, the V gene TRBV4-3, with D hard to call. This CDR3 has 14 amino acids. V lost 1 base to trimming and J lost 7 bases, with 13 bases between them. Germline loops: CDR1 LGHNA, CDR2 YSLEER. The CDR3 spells CASSQGPGLGGYTF. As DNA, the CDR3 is TGCGCCAGCAGCCAAGGGCCAGGCCTCGGTGGCTACACCTTC.

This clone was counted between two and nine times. The CDR3 is CASSTTQSSGNTIYF. The CDR3 coding sequence is TGTGCCAGTAGTACTACACAGAGCTCTGGAAACACCATATATTTT. This chain links TRBV19 with TRBJ1-3; D is uncertain. Germline V gene data show CDR1 as LNHDA and CDR2 as SQIVND (reference sequence). V was clipped by 4 bases and J by 0 bases, with 10 bases between them. This CDR3 comprises 15 residues. The variable domain in full, completed from reference TRBV19 and TRBJ1-3, reads DGGITQSPKYLFRKEGQNVTLSCEQNLNHDAMYWYRQDPGQGLRLIYYSQIVNDFQKGDIAEGYSVSREKKESFPLTVTSAQKNPTAFYLCASSTTQSSGNTIYFGEGSWLTVV.